This T cell receptor (beta chain) appears in the sequencing data of a study of blood T cell repertoires in COVID-19. Only in-frame clones appear in the TCRdb table, and some are missing; sequencing was by immunoSEQ multiplex PCR. The sample consists of roughly 150,000 clones, around 73% of them appearing once. Germline CDR1 is SEHNR and CDR2 is FQNEAQ (reference sequence). Deletions cut 0 bases from V and 1 base from J, with 9 bases between. CDR3 length equals 15 residues. The specimen was PBMCs or T cells enriched from blood (not recorded which). The rearrangement joins TRBV7-9 to TRBJ2-5; TRBD2 is a possible D gene (5 bases). The sequence came from a woman aged 50 to 65 who had recovered from COVID-19. CDR3 protein: CASSLAESGQETQYF. DNA of the CDR3: TGTGCCAGCAGCTTAGCGGAAAGCGGCCAAGAGACCCAGTACTTC.